This TCR beta chain was sequenced for a study of cytomegalovirus exposure and HLA in healthy donors. Findings and caveats of the study: When the data were analyzed later, several of the most significant clusters appeared to be linked to common viral pathogens.

CDR3 length: 16 amino acids. Trimming removed 1 base from V and 3 bases from J, with 16 bases in between. Germline lookup yields CDR1 MGHRA and CDR2 YSYEKL. Details on this clone: Its matching antigen is unknown.

The PCR employed 60 Vbeta primers together with 13 Jbeta primers. The repertoire was sequenced with immunoSEQ multiplex PCR; TCRdb's copy has only in-frame clones and lacks some. The data hold approximately 100,000 clones, with about 81% observed a single time. Sequencing was carried out using PBMCs. The V call is TRBV4-1, the J call TRBJ2-7; D unresolved. The sequence derives from a man aged 40-49 years in good health and CMV-seronegative. DNA of the CDR3: TGCGCCAGCAGCCAAGTCTGGGCTGGCAGGAACTACGAGCAGTACTTC. Amino acid sequence: CASSQVWAGRNYEQYF.